Sequencing of this T cell receptor (beta chain) was carried out in a study of shared clonotypes between healthy human individuals (dated by TCRdb to about 2020). Study-level background: A couple of women and a few men aged 18 to 49 years were included in the cohort. For each donor, three plates each were used for CD4 naive and CD4 memory, two plates were used for CD8 naive, and one plate was used for CD8 memory. Different laboratories and diverse techniques were used to prepare libraries and sequence TCR repertoires, to increase sequencing depth and limit assay-specific biases. To estimate repertoire size and how much clonotype sharing occurs between individuals, the study deeply sequenced the blood TCR repertoires of roughly 5 healthy adults. Leukapheresis yielded between about 0.85 and 10 billion PBMCs per donor. The investigation overall reported the following: Because the study included only a small number of donors, the genetic and exposure-history diversity represented was limited. When a few donors were compared, the shared fraction of clonotypes was about 5% for naive CD4, around 3.5% for naive CD8, roughly 2.5% for memory CD4, and 0.4% for memory CD8. Sampling was limited to blood, and TCR repertoires in tissue likely differ from TCR repertoires in blood. Incomplete sequencing was indicated by rarefaction of sorted-subset datasets, despite the large sequencing depth. Compared with non-shared clonotypes, the clonotypes found in all four sorted-subset donors had higher generation probabilities. Based on pairwise subsampling, the degree of clonotype sharing among donors was expected to be affected by sequencing depth. Estimated clonotype richness was generally larger for naive than for memory subsets.

Healthy HIV-negative adults with no recently reported acute infections or vaccinations were included as donors. Every donor was a Caucasian adult residing in Nashville, Tennessee, USA. Magnetic negative selection was used to enrich CD4+ T cells, after which naive cells were positively selected on CD45RA and the negative fraction became the memory subset. Blood was collected by leukapheresis, and PBMCs were isolated by Ficoll-Histopaque density gradient centrifugation and then cryopreserved in liquid nitrogen vapor phase. Analytical flow cytometry was used to check the purity and quantity of each magnetically sorted T cell population. Each sorted fraction had its genomic DNA isolated and then quantified by UV absorbance on a Nanodrop 2000c. The germline V gene encodes CDR1 MNHNS and CDR2 SASEGT. V sheds 4 bases and J sheds 6 bases, leaving 14 bases between their ends. The CDR3 holds 14 amino acids from the cysteine to the phenylalanine. CDR3 DNA is the only sequence kept; it has 42 bases, read in frame from the first base.

Using the deep immunoSEQ assay, multiplex PCR amplified TCR CDR3 regions from genomic DNA. Extracted genomic DNA from each cell subset was spread evenly across all wells of several immunoSEQ 96-well plates, with each plate serving as a replicate. For sorted subsets, each replicate PCR was loaded with around 220 ng genomic DNA, equivalent to approximately 27,000 T cell genomes. Purified libraries were quantified with a Qubit 3.0 fluorometer, sized on a Bioanalyzer 2100, and re-quantified with the KAPA Library Quantification kit. Every immunoSEQ 96-well plate was sequenced on a dedicated single-read 150-cycle Illumina NextSeq 550 flow cell. Per the source publication's procedure: Because the immunoSEQ output held only junctional sequences and lacked quality scores, the filtering could not match the filtering applied to full-length reads. Sequences were annotated with PyIR, a Python wrapper for IgBLAST v1.9, and V/J genes and CDR3 were assigned using IMGT germline references. Any read was removed if the V/J assignment was weak (E-value above 1e-6), the CDR3 was missing, or the read contained stop codons, out-of-frame junctions, or ambiguous translated residues. V3J clonotypes were defined as sequences sharing an identical inferred V gene, J gene, and CDR3 amino acid sequence. Percentage overlap between repertoires was calculated by dividing the number of shared unique clonotypes by the size of the smaller repertoire. RTK rarefaction, the Chao1 estimator, and Recon v2.1 estimates of unobserved clonotypes were used to assess repertoire richness. Generation probabilities were computed with OLGA for all TCRbeta clonotypes obtained by the gDNA method from a few donors. In TCRdb, the immuneACCESS table is reduced to in-frame sequences with V and J assigned. These tables do not hold every clone; where another copy was compared, an unresolved V gene accounts for under half, and the others remain unexplained. The DNA was the basis for D and trimming; V, J and clone size are from that table. The sample table records over a million clones; more than 95% of these occur just once. The top ten constitute 1% to 1.5% of the sample.

A remark on this clone: Its target antigen remains unknown. Per-nucleotide qualities are absent, and no much larger clonotype sits a single base away.

In this chain, TRBV6-1 is recombined with TRBJ2-3; confidence is insufficient to name the D gene. This TCR came from a young man in good health. The specimen sequenced was naive CD4+ T cells sorted from blood. The cell subset or site label on this specimen signifies: CD45RA+ positively selected. The CDR3 here reads CASSVVTIPDTQYF. The nucleotides read TGTGCCAGCAGTGTAGTAACGATTCCCGATACGCAGTATTTT.